One and the same sample provided the 29 T cell receptor beta chains below, sequenced in a study of T-cell memory formation after mild COVID-19. TCRdb processed the 5' RACE reads anew with MiXCR; each CDR3 protein has one entry. The repertoire includes approximately 150,000 distinct CDR3 sequences, over 15% of them detected once, and over 2% sits in the top ten. Specimen: PBMCs or a T cell subset sorted from them (not recorded which). These receptors were collected from an adult woman who had mild COVID-19 (a few samples of this study predate the infection). Cell type and time point are not known.

This clonotype has a handful of counts. This sequence joins TRBV20-1 and TRBJ2-3; 11 bases are a match to TRBD2. After removal of 1 base from V and 4 bases from J, the junction contained 4 bases not matched to a gene. This CDR3 is built from 15 residues. Germline CDR1 is DFQATT and CDR2 is SNEGSKA (reference sequence). CDR3 in DNA: TGCAGTGCTAGAGTTTTTAGCGGGAGGGCAGATACGCAGTATTTT. Residues: CSARVFSGRADTQYF.

This clonotype was recorded a few times. The rearrangement links TRBV7-2 to TRBJ1-5; 7 nucleotides line up with TRBD1. V gave up 2 bases and J gave up 4 bases; unmatched junction bases: 8. Germline V gene lookup returns CDR1 SGHTA and CDR2 FQGNSA. The CDR3 has 16 amino acids. CDR3 region: CASSLSATGTNQPQHF. In nucleotides, the CDR3 is TGTGCCAGCAGCTTATCCGCGACAGGGACTAATCAGCCCCAGCATTTT. The variable domain in full, completed from reference TRBV7-2 and TRBJ1-5, reads GAGVSQSPSNKVTEKGKDVELRCDPISGHTALYWYRQSLGQGLEFLIYFQGNSAPDKSGLPSDRFSAERTGGSVSTLTIQRTQQEDSAVYLCASSLSATGTNQPQHFGDGTRLSIL.

V and J are TRBV27 and TRBJ2-1, with a possible D match to TRBD1 (5 bases). Trimming cost V 0 bases and J 5 bases, with 11 bases left between them. This CDR3 is 15 amino acids long. Looked up from germline, CDR1 is MNHEY and CDR2 is SMNVEV (reference sequence). The chain's CDR3 is CASSLSRVLHNEQFF. CDR3 coding DNA: TGTGCCAGCAGTTTATCCAGGGTACTGCACAATGAGCAGTTCTTC.

The chain has TRBV29-1 and TRBJ2-7; D might be TRBD1 (6 bases). V shed 4 bases and J shed 6 bases, with 16 bases lying between them. Germline V gives CDR1 SQVTM, CDR2 ANQGSEA. CDR3 size: 13 residues. The CDR3 coding sequence is TGCAGCGTTGCAGGGGTAGGGCTTGCCGAGCAGTACTTC. Its translation is CSVAGVGLAEQYF.

Note on this clonotype: One end of the junction fails to match germline, which may point to a read error. V is TRBV6-5 and J is TRBJ2-3; D perhaps matches TRBD2 (6 bases). In germline, CDR1 is MNHEY, CDR2 SVGAGI. This CDR3 is 16 amino acids long. The CDR3 region is CASSYSGRGGTDTQYF. In nucleotides, the CDR3 is TGTGCAAGCAGTTACTCGGGGCGGGGCGGCACAGATACGCAGTATTTT.

This clonotype was counted between two and nine times. The rearrangement links TRBV5-6 to TRBJ2-3; D call uncertain. Germline CDR1 and CDR2: SGHDT and YYEEEE. The V end lost 5 bases, the J end lost 6 bases, and 10 bases lay between the germline ends. The CDR3 loop spans 12 amino acids. The CDR3 DNA reads as TGTGCCAGCAGTTACCCCCGGGATACGCAGTATTTT. Its translation: CASSYPRDTQYF. The full variable domain, with the rest looked up from reference TRBV5-6 and TRBJ2-3, is DAGVTQSPTHLIKTRGQQVTLRCSPKSGHDTVSWYQQALGQGPQFIFQYYEEEERQRGNFPDRFSGHQFPNYSSELNVNALLLGDSALYLCASSYPRDTQYFGPGTRLTVL.

The J gene is TRBJ2-3, the V gene TRBV24-1, with a weak D call TRBD1 (7 bases). CDR3 length equals 15 residues. The V end lost 2 bases, the J end lost 3 bases, and 11 bases lay between the germline ends. The V gene's germline CDR1 is KGHDR and CDR2 SFDVKD. The CDR3 loop is CATSDSTGRTDTQYF. The CDR3 DNA is TGTGCCACCAGTGATTCGACAGGGAGGACAGATACGCAGTATTTT.

The chain combines TRBV5-1 with TRBJ2-3; 7 positions match TRBD2. The CDR3 spans 14 residues. V gave up 5 bases and J gave up 6 bases; unmatched junction bases: 9. Germline V gives CDR1 SGHRS, CDR2 YFSETQ. This chain's CDR3 is CASRGGENVDTQYF. CDR3 nucleotide sequence: TGCGCCAGCAGGGGAGGGGAAAACGTGGATACGCAGTATTTT.

The chain couples TRBV6-5 to TRBJ1-4; TRBD1 might be the D (5 bases). V lost 7 bases and J lost 4, with 13 bases in between. Germline lookup yields CDR1 MNHEY and CDR2 SVGAGI. The length of the CDR3 is 14 residues. CDR3: CASKGPGINEKLFF. CDR3 DNA: TGTGCCAGCAAGGGGCCAGGGATTAATGAAAAACTGTTTTTT.

This clonotype came up a few times. One end of the junction varies from germline; a read error may be responsible. The V and J genes are TRBV20-1 and TRBJ1-1; D remains ambiguous. Germline CDR1 is DFQATT and CDR2 is SNEGSKA (reference sequence). The length of the CDR3 is 13 residues. For the CDR3, the DNA is TGCAGTCCTAGAGGGTATATGAACACTGAAGCTTTCTTT. Its protein product is CSPRGYMNTEAFF.

This clonotype has just a few counts. The rearrangement links TRBV10-2 to TRBJ2-1; 7 nucleotides agree with TRBD2. Per the germline V gene, CDR1 is WSHSY and CDR2 is SAAADI. The J segment lost 6 bases and the V segment lost 7 bases, leaving 12 bases of the junction unmatched. This CDR3 has 15 amino acids. CDR3 residues: CASKWVAGEGNEQFF. DNA for the CDR3: TGCGCCAGCAAGTGGGTGGCGGGAGAAGGCAATGAGCAGTTCTTC.

This clonotype was counted between two and nine times. The V call is TRBV12-3 or TRBV12-4, the J call TRBJ2-7; D might be TRBD2 (6 bases). The CDR3 loop spans 17 amino acids. V dropped 4 bases and J dropped 7 bases, with 26 bases sitting between them. The chain's CDR3 is CASSSPGLPGRRREQYF. The CDR3, as DNA: TGTGCCAGCAGTTCCCCAGGACTACCCGGACGAAGGCGAGAGCAGTACTTC.

This rearrangement joins TRBV27 to TRBJ2-3; the D gene is possibly TRBD2 (6 bases). The CDR3 contains 15 residues. Deletions cut 9 bases from V and 6 bases from J, with 22 bases between. Germline V gene data show CDR1 as MNHEY and CDR2 as SMNVEV (reference sequence). CDR3 in DNA: TGTGCCAGACTTCCTGTTGTTGGGAGCGGGGATACGCAGTATTTT. It translates to CARLPVVGSGDTQYF.

The chain uses TRBV7-9 and TRBJ1-2; D is perhaps TRBD1 (5 bases). The CDR3 has 15 amino acids. Looked up from germline, CDR1 is SEHNR and CDR2 is FQNEAQ (reference sequence). Trimming took off 1 base at V and 3 bases at J, with 12 bases between the two ends. The CDR3, as DNA: TGTGCCAGCAGCTTAGTTCAGGACACCTACTATGGCTACACCTTC. Amino acids: CASSLVQDTYYGYTF.

This clonotype was counted only a few times. The rearrangement uses TRBV20-1 and TRBJ2-7; 10 bases agree with TRBD2. The trim removed 3 bases at V and 6 bases at J, leaving 8 bases unmatched. In germline, CDR1 is DFQATT, CDR2 SNEGSKA (reference sequence). The CDR3 is 14 amino acids. The DNA for the CDR3 is TGCAGTGCTAGCCCAACTAGCGGGGCTTCCGAGCAGTACTTC. It encodes CSASPTSGASEQYF.

This clonotype was seen only a few times. The CDR3 nucleotides are TGCAGTGCTAGACGGGCAGGGGGCGGCTACACCTTC. Translating gives CSARRAGGGYTF. This chain links TRBV20-1 with TRBJ1-2, with TRBD1 matching 8 bases. This CDR3 has 12 amino acids. In germline, CDR1 is DFQATT, CDR2 SNEGSKA (reference sequence). V lost 2 bases, J lost 8 bases, and 4 bases stayed unmatched.

This clonotype was seen only a few times. DNA for the CDR3: TGTGCCAGCAGTTATCGCATCTATAATTCACCCCTCCACTTT. This translates into CASSYRIYNSPLHF. V and J are TRBV12-3 or TRBV12-4 and TRBJ1-6, with D unresolved. The CDR3 runs to 14 residues. The V gene lost 4 bases and the J gene lost 3 bases, with 7 bases spanning the gap.

The sample holds a few counts of this clonotype. The CDR3 reads CASSLGSGGDTEAFF. Written as DNA, the CDR3 is TGCGCCAGCAGCTTAGGAAGCGGGGGCGACACTGAAGCTTTCTTT. J is TRBJ1-1 and V is TRBV5-1, with D possibly being TRBD1 (6 bases). Germline CDR1 and CDR2: SGHRS and YFSETQ. This CDR3 region has 15 residues. Between the trimmed V and J ends, which lost 2 bases and 3 bases, there was a span of 14 bases.

There are a few counts of this clonotype. The rearrangement joins TRBV6-1 to TRBJ2-5; 11 bases match TRBD2. V was pared by 10 bases and J by 5 bases, with 6 bases of the junction left unmatched. This CDR3 is built from 13 residues. From germline, CDR1 is MNHNS and CDR2 SASEGT. The DNA of the CDR3 is TGTGCCATCAAGACTAGCGGGGTGGAGACCCAGTACTTC. Its translation: CAIKTSGVETQYF.

This clonotype was recorded a few times. This chain uses TRBV6-4 with TRBJ2-2; TRBD1 might be the D (5 bases). Trimming took 7 bases from V and 5 from J, leaving 20 bases between them. There are 16 residues in the CDR3. Germline-derived CDR1 and CDR2 are MRHNA and SNTAGT. CDR3 sequence reads: CASMLSSGSSTGELFF. The CDR3 nucleotides read TGTGCCAGCATGTTGTCGTCAGGGTCGAGTACCGGGGAGCTGTTTTTT.

This clonotype was found many times. The V gene is TRBV5-1, the J gene TRBJ2-5; D might be TRBD1 (6 bases). Germline V gene lookup returns CDR1 SGHRS and CDR2 YFSETQ. Trimming pared 4 bases from V and 3 bases from J, leaving 13 bases between. The CDR3 has 14 residues. This CDR3 is CASSTKDREETQYF. CDR3 nucleotides: TGCGCCAGCAGCACTAAGGACAGAGAAGAGACCCAGTACTTC.

The J gene is TRBJ2-1, the V gene TRBV30, with D unresolved. CDR3 length equals 13 residues. Germline assignment: CDR1 GTSNPN and CDR2 SVGIG (reference sequence). V was cut by 2 bases and J by 5 bases, with 10 bases left in between. The CDR3 DNA reads as TGTGCCTGGAGTAGGAGTTTTCACAATGAGCAGTTCTTC. This codes for CAWSRSFHNEQFF.

Here the CDR3 reads CATSRDRGFGEQYF. The DNA of the CDR3 is TGTGCCACCAGCAGAGATAGGGGGTTCGGGGAGCAGTACTTC. This chain joins TRBV15 and TRBJ2-7; D possibly corresponds to TRBD1 (6 bases). Deletions cut 0 bases from V and 7 bases from J, with 13 bases between. The length of the CDR3 is 14 residues. Per germline, CDR1 LNHNV and CDR2 YYDKDF (reference sequence).

The chain is built from TRBV7-9 and TRBJ2-1; D not resolved. CDR3 length: 11 residues. Trimming cost V 5 bases and J 10 bases, with 9 bases left between them. Germline V gives CDR1 SEHNR, CDR2 FQNEAQ (reference sequence). CDR3 coding DNA: TGTGCCAGCAGCCAAGGACGCGAGCAGTTCTTC. This sequence encodes CASSQGREQFF.

Judged by abundance, this clonotype is medium-sized (0.01 to 0.1%). The chain combines TRBV29-1 with TRBJ2-1; 9 bases match TRBD2. From germline, CDR1 is SQVTM and CDR2 ANQGSEA. The V and J ends lost 3 bases and 8 bases, in that order; junction bases with no gene match: 8. CDR3 length: 14 amino acids. The CDR3 here is CSVEVSGSMYEQFF. CDR3 coding DNA: TGCAGCGTTGAGGTTAGCGGGAGTATGTATGAGCAGTTCTTC.

This clonotype showed up just once. The chain joins TRBV7-8 to TRBJ2-7; no definite D call. Germline loops: CDR1 SGHVS, CDR2 FQNEAQ. The CDR3 covers 16 residues. V lost 0 bases and J lost 4, with 16 bases in between. The CDR3 region is CASSLAPYRDSYEQYF. Here the CDR3 DNA reads TGTGCCAGCAGCTTAGCGCCCTACCGCGACTCTTACGAGCAGTACTTC.

This clonotype turned up a few times. The rearrangement links TRBV12-3 or TRBV12-4 to TRBJ1-1, with TRBD1 matching over 7 bases. Germline trimming cut 3 bases from V and 10 bases from J; bases unmatched to any gene: 11. The length of the CDR3 is 14 residues. The CDR3 DNA follows: TGTGCCAGCAGTTTGAGGGCAGGGGGATGGGGAGCTTTCTTT. Its protein product is CASSLRAGGWGAFF.

CDR3 region: CASSIGVGSNQPQHF. The CDR3 DNA reads as TGCGCCAGCAGCATTGGGGTTGGGAGCAATCAGCCCCAGCATTTT. This sequence joins TRBV5-1 and TRBJ1-5; D gene ambiguous. CDR3 length equals 15 residues. Germline CDR1 reads SGHRS; CDR2 reads YFSETQ. The germline V and J ends were trimmed by 4 bases and 1 base, with 12 bases remaining between them.

The chain's CDR3 is CSARQGSGYGYTF. CDR3 coding DNA: TGCAGTGCTAGACAGGGGAGCGGCTATGGCTACACCTTC. The J gene is TRBJ1-2, the V gene TRBV20-1, with a possible D match to TRBD1 (6 bases). The CDR3 is made up of 13 amino acids. CDR1 and CDR2 from the germline V gene are DFQATT and SNEGSKA (reference sequence). The V end lost 2 bases, the J end lost 4 bases, and 11 bases lay between the germline ends.